The clone carrying this T cell receptor (beta chain) occurred a few times. Antigen specificity is unknown. Germline V CDR1 and CDR2: SEHNR, FQNEAQ (reference sequence). V dropped 5 bases and J dropped 5; count of bases not matched to a gene: 9. The CDR3 extends over 16 amino acids. This entry belongs to a study of T-cell reconstitution after alpha-beta-depleted transplantation in children. Study observations and caveats: It was reported that alpha-beta T cells came from several hundred expanded graft clones (about two months after transplant). It was surviving recipient T cells and thymic progenitors that gave some patients high TCRbeta diversity at day 60.

The authors prepared the TCRbeta library with unique molecular identifiers. TCRdb analysed the PCR reads with MiXCR anew, one entry per CDR3 protein. The top ten clones hold 28% of a sample with just over 950,000 distinct CDR3 sequences, 25% to 35% of them seen once. The sequenced sample was PBMCs, mostly from graft donor cells, obtained 360 days after TCRalphabeta/CD19-depleted stem cell transplant. The TCR was taken from a boy in the first two years of life who had a stem cell transplant for SCID, so the T cells may come from the graft donor. This chain links TRBV7-9 with TRBJ2-3, with 11 positions matching TRBD2. The CDR3 reads CASSPRWLAGGDTQYF. DNA for the CDR3: TGTGCCAGCAGCCCCCGGTGGCTAGCGGGGGGAGATACGCAGTATTTT.